This T cell receptor beta chain came from a study of blood T cell repertoires in COVID-19. Study details: Samples came from the United States, Italy and Spain, spanning acute and convalescent COVID-19. Nucleic acid was either cDNA or gDNA, and it came from T cells, B-cell-depleted T cells, or PBMCs.

The germline V gene has CDR1 SGHAT and CDR2 FQNNGV. The V end was cut by 1 base, the J end by 8 bases, with 11 bases between. CDR3 length: 13 residues. This clone was detected only a few times. As originally analysed: Estimation of nucleated cell counts was performed using reference gene primer amplification. Sequenced by immunoSEQ multiplex PCR; TCRdb stores in-frame clones only, minus some. V and J calls and clone size follow that table, whereas D and trimming were derived from the DNA. The table has roughly 130,000 clones, 65% to 80% seen once. The sequenced material came from peripheral blood. This sequence originates from a man aged 80 or over with acute or convalescent COVID-19. This chain joins TRBV11-2 and TRBJ1-1, with D tentatively TRBD1 (5 bases). The DNA for the CDR3 is TGTGCCAGCAGCTTAGCCCTACAGGCAGAAGCTTTCTTT. This sequence encodes CASSLALQAEAFF.